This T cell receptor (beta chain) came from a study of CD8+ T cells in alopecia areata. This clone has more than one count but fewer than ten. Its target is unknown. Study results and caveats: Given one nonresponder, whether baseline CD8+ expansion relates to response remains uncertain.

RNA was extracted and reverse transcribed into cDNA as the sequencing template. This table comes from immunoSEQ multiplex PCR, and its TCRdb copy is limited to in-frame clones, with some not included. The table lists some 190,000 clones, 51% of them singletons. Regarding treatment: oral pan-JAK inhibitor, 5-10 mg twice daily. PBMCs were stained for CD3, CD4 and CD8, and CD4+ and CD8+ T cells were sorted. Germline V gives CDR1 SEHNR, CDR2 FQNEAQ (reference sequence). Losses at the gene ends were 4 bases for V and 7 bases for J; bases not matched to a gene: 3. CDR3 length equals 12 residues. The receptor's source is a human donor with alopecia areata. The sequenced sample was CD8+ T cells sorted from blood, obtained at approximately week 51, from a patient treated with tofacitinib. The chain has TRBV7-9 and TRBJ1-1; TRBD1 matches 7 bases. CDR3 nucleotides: TGTGCCAGCAGCTACGACAGGGATGAAGCTTTCTTT. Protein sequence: CASSYDRDEAFF.